A selection of T cell receptor beta chains follows, all from one sample in a study of blood T cell repertoires in COVID-19. Produced via immunoSEQ multiplex PCR; TCRdb's table is partial and in-frame only. Here the sample spans 350,000 or so clones, more than 70% being singletons. The sample taken for sequencing was peripheral blood. The receptors were gathered from a woman in her twenties or thirties with COVID-19, enrolled during active disease. CDR3s include the opening cysteine and the closing phenylalanine or tryptophan.

CASSPADTGGQYF | TRBV3-1/TRBV3-2 | 13
CASSPGDRSYEQYF | TRBV28 | 14
CASSSPGMSNTGELFF | TRBV28 | 16
CASSLGGQKQYF | TRBV7-9 | 12
CASSPRDSLEDTQYF | TRBV7-9 | 15
CASSSRDFPHYEQYF | TRBV27 | 15
CASSSGLAGYNEQFF | TRBV7-2 | 15
CASSWGTSGRARYTGELFF | TRBV5-6 | 19
CASRRARNTGELFF | TRBV19 | 14
CASSNKREVTYEQYF | TRBV21-1 | 15
CASSPLYEQYF | TRBV25-1 | 11
CASSLSPNTPEAFF | TRBV13 | 14
CASSLFAGDYEQYF | TRBV7-8 | 14
CASSKGKQGAGANVLTF | TRBV21-1 | 17
CASSPSVDTQYF | TRBV5-1 | 12
CASSRLGQGESYGYTF | TRBV5-4 | 16
CASSPYRDRGRGSYEQYF | TRBV5-5 | 18
CASSLILPETAGELFF | TRBV28 | 16
CASSEPTGAGQPQHF | TRBV28 | 15
CSVVWGDGNIQYF | TRBV29-1 | 13
CASSLLGLAGPSSYEQYF | TRBV18 | 18
CASSFAGGSTSYEQYF | TRBV11-2 | 16
CASSLVVRSQPQHF | TRBV28 | 14
CASGQGVSSPLHF | TRBV7-9 | 13
CASSLTANTEAFF | TRBV6-2/TRBV6-3 | 13
CASSESDRETQYF | TRBV10-2 | 13
CASSPTGFEQYF | TRBV7-9 | 12
CASSEFRSFYEQYF | TRBV2 | 14
CAWSRQSNYGYTF | TRBV30 | 13
CAIMRPGGAVAYEQYF | TRBV2 | 16
CASSRLGGGSRNYNEQFF | TRBV7-9 | 18
CASSFRFSLTWNTGELFF | TRBV27 | 18
CASSVGLAGELGAGELFF | TRBV9 | 18
CASSQAAGELFF | TRBV3-1/TRBV3-2 | 12
CASSQAGVYGYTF | TRBV4-1 | 13
CSVDKNSGSSSKNIQYF | TRBV29-1 | 17
CATSRDGLTRADTQYF | TRBV15 | 16
CASSFGETQYF | TRBV7-2 | 11
CASSIFRGHQPQHF | TRBV19 | 14
CASSHSPSGTDTQYF | TRBV5-1 | 15
CASSLKTGRTTEAFF | TRBV7-9 | 15
CASSLTGGGRTEAFF | TRBV28 | 15
CASSQDGGTGAYEQYF | TRBV4-3 | 16
CASYGLAGAHEQYF | TRBV21-1 | 14
CAISVDSSSYEQYF | TRBV10-3 | 14
CASSSGAGNEQFF | TRBV7-9 | 13
CASSHAGTANQPQHF | TRBV4-1 | 15
CASRGQNNEKLFF | TRBV10-2 | 13